The rows below give T cell receptor beta chains drawn from one sample of a study of blood T cell repertoires in COVID-19. Clones were read by immunoSEQ multiplex PCR, and TCRdb kept only the in-frame ones, dropping some. Of some 340,000 clones in the sample, about 86% were seen once. The sequenced sample consisted of peripheral blood. The receptors were sampled from a young man with active or convalescent COVID-19. CDR3s include the opening cysteine and the closing phenylalanine or tryptophan. Only some rows state a clone size, as once, few, many or a class for expanded clones.

size	V	CDR3
few	TRBV27	CASSLRAGDQPQHF
once	TRBV3-1/TRBV3-2	CASSQDYGTEAFF
NA	TRBV5-1	CASSPVTGFAANYGYTF
NA	TRBV7-9	CASSYSDRPIYGYTF
NA	TRBV18	CASSRGQGGGYTF
NA	TRBV29-1	CSVVRDIGGYTF
few	TRBV12-3/TRBV12-4	CASRGGINTEAFF
NA	TRBV11-1	CASSFSSGGFSYEQYF
NA	TRBV2	CASSEDRDSGNTIYF
once	TRBV4-1	CASSQDGGVSYNEQFF
NA	TRBV4-2	CASGQGSRANYGYTF
NA	TRBV27	CASSYRGLSNQPQHF
few	TRBV5-4	CASSPLQGRASGREETQYF
NA	TRBV5-1	CASSLDTGRRETQYF
NA	TRBV19	CASSTRTSGTDTQYF
NA	TRBV5-4	CASSGSGASGDSLTDTQYF
NA	TRBV18	CASSPPPRTGGHYGYTF
NA	TRBV2	CASTFYPSSGTDTQYF
few	TRBV28	CASSLRSRGGYTF
NA	TRBV9	CASSVATRGGELFF
NA	TRBV30	CAWSVQGLAGETQYF
NA	TRBV28	CASSLTASADTQYF
NA	TRBV12-3/TRBV12-4	CASSDSYAEQYF
NA	TRBV2	CASSPLPDSLVNQPQHF
NA	TRBV27	CASSKGVEQPQHF
NA	TRBV28	CASRPQGQETQYF
NA	TRBV7-2	CASSQTGVRVEQYF
NA	TRBV7-8	CASSLPGQEITYEQYF
NA	TRBV29-1	CSVEVGPLTRGQYF
NA	TRBV27	CASSLLRTGEWEKLFF
NA	TRBV7-3	CASSTGGDTEAFF
NA	TRBV6-5	CASSYSITGKEKLFF
NA	TRBV3-1/TRBV3-2	CASSRPQGYSYEQYF
NA	TRBV7-2	CASSPRRGWTPNYGYTF
NA	TRBV11-3	CASSLTRTEAFF
NA	TRBV24-1	CATSRDVTSGELFF
NA	TRBV3-1/TRBV3-2	CASSQGHDTQYF
NA	TRBV15	CATSQTSGSWDTGELFF
NA	TRBV5-1	CASSLDGSRNEKLFF
NA	TRBV15	CATSTGDRGPLTDTQYF
NA	TRBV11-2	CASSLDPSGREKLFF
NA	TRBV19	CASGTKGTQYF
few	TRBV6-2/TRBV6-3	CASSQIGQKSNYGYTF
NA	TRBV11-2	CASSYETQYF
NA	TRBV6-1	CASSEVRATDLNTEAFF
NA	TRBV18	CASSPGSRTGSSPLHF
NA	TRBV18	CASSPTGWGYGYTF
few	TRBV6-6	CASSSGINQPQHF
NA	TRBV6-5	CASSYGTGVSTDTQYF
NA	TRBV7-7	CASSLGPGGEQYF
NA	TRBV9	CASSDGTRMNTEAFF
NA	TRBV27	CASSYLRGTDTQYF
NA	TRBV6-6	CASSDPRSGGDQFF
NA	TRBV13	CASSLTSGYEQYF